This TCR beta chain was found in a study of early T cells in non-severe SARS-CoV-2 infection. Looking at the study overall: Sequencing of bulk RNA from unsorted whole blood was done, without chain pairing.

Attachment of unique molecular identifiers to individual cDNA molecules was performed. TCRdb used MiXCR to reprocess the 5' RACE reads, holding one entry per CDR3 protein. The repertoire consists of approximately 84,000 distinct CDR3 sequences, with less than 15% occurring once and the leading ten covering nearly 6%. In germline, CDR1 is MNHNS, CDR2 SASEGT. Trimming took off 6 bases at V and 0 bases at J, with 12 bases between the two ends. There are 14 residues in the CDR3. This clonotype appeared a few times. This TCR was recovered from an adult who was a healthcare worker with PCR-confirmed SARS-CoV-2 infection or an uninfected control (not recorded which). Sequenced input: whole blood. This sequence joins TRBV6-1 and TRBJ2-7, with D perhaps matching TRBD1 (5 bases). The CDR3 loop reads CASRETDSSYEQYF. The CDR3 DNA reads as TGTGCCAGCAGAGAGACAGACTCCTCCTACGAGCAGTACTTC.